The 8 T cell receptor beta chains presented below share a single source sample, sequenced in a study of spatial heterogeneity in lung cancer. The time point is: sample taken at primary tumor resection. Unsorted whole RNA samples from tumor, nontumor lung or frozen PBMC were sequenced. TCRdb re-analysed the 5' RACE reads in MiXCR, keeping a single row per CDR3 protein. The data hold about 36,000 distinct CDR3 sequences, with less than 5.5% observed a single time. The specimen comprised PBMCs, sampled at surgery. The receptors stem from a female donor with early-stage non-small cell lung cancer.

The rearrangement uses TRBV11-2 and TRBJ2-7; 7 bases map to TRBD2. This CDR3 contains 15 residues. The germline V gene has CDR1 SGHAT and CDR2 FQNNGV. The V gene end was trimmed by 4 bases and the J gene end by 3 bases; junction bases not matched to a gene: 9. The CDR3 protein is CASSWTPAGDYEQYF. The CDR3 DNA follows: TGTGCCAGCAGCTGGACCCCGGCGGGAGACTACGAGCAGTACTTC.

This chain uses TRBV7-9 with TRBJ2-7, with D maybe TRBD2 (6 bases). The V end lost 4 bases, the J end lost 2 bases, and 15 bases lay between the germline ends. CDR3 length: 15 residues. Germline loops: CDR1 SEHNR, CDR2 FQNEAQ (reference sequence). The CDR3 sequence is CASSSPGLTAYEQYF. The CDR3, as DNA: TGTGCCAGCAGCTCACCGGGACTGACCGCCTACGAGCAGTACTTC. The variable domain in full, with the rest retrieved from reference TRBV7-9 and TRBJ2-7, is DTGVSQNPRHKITKRGQNVTFRCDPISEHNRLYWYRQTLGQGPEFLTYFQNEAQLEKSRLLSDRFSAERPKGSFSTLEIQRTEQGDSAMYLCASSSPGLTAYEQYFGPGTRLTVT.

The chain combines TRBV20-1 with TRBJ2-1; 12 nucleotides match TRBD2. The CDR3 extends over 14 amino acids. The trim removed 5 bases at V and 6 bases at J, leaving 5 bases unmatched. Germline CDR1 reads DFQATT; CDR2 reads SNEGSKA (reference sequence). CDR3 loop: CSASGLAGLNEQFF. DNA of the CDR3: TGCAGTGCTTCAGGACTAGCGGGGCTCAATGAGCAGTTCTTC.

This clonotype was recorded at least ten times. The chain carries TRBV7-2 and TRBJ2-7; 9 bases are shared with TRBD2. The CDR3 is 16 amino acids. The ends lost 2 bases at V and 0 bases at J; junction bases unmatched: 5. Germline CDR1 and CDR2: SGHTA and FQGNSA. The CDR3 nucleotides are TGTGCCAGCAGCTTAAGGACTAGCGACTCCTCCTACGAGCAGTACTTC. Translation: CASSLRTSDSSYEQYF.

This clonotype is termed medium-sized (0.01 to 0.1%). The V gene is TRBV12-3 or TRBV12-4, the J gene TRBJ2-1; maybe TRBD1 (6 bases). The CDR3 length is 14 residues. V was trimmed by 1 base and J by 6 bases, leaving 10 bases between them. In nucleotides, the CDR3 is TGTGCCAGCAGTTTAGTATCAGGGGCCAATGAGCAGTTCTTC. Amino acid sequence: CASSLVSGANEQFF.

V and J are TRBV5-1 and TRBJ2-3; 7 bases match TRBD1. Germline V gene data show CDR1 as SGHRS and CDR2 as YFSETQ. This CDR3 spans 13 amino acids. With 4 bases clipped from V and 6 bases from J, the junction kept 5 bases outside the gene matches. CDR3: CASSPDRADTQYF. The CDR3 region has the DNA TGCGCCAGCAGCCCTGACAGGGCGGATACGCAGTATTTT.

This clonotype turned up a few times. The gene calls are TRBV20-1 and TRBJ1-1, with 9 positions matching TRBD1. The trim removed 0 bases at V and 11 bases at J, leaving 7 bases unmatched. In germline, CDR1 is DFQATT, CDR2 SNEGSKA (reference sequence). This CDR3 is 13 amino acids long. The CDR3 DNA is TGCAGTGCTAGAGATGGGGACAGGGCCGGTGCTTTCTTT. Protein sequence: CSARDGDRAGAFF.

This clonotype was seen repeatedly, ten times or more. This chain links TRBV29-1 with TRBJ1-3; D is unclear. V was shortened by 4 bases and J by 0 bases, with 10 bases between the two germline ends. CDR1 is SQVTM and CDR2 is ANQGSEA in the germline V gene. The CDR3 has 14 amino acids. The CDR3 sequence: CSVADDHSGNTIYF. The CDR3 bases are TGCAGCGTTGCCGATGACCACTCTGGAAACACCATATATTTT.